This T cell receptor beta chain was sequenced during a study of neurological immune-mediated disorders. Germline CDR1 SGHDT, CDR2 YYEEEE. This CDR3 is 16 amino acids long. V lost 2 bases to trimming and J lost 4 bases; unmatched junction nucleotides: 9. General study results and limits: The absence of any CDR3 amino acid sequence shared by expanded clones across subjects suggests that repertoires were private in all groups.

2 million PBMCs stored at -80 C were the source of the unsorted libraries. In this sample, this clonotype turned up many times. Antigen unknown. MiXCR, applied by TCRdb to the 5' RACE reads, yields one record per CDR3 protein. The data hold 50,000 to 60,000 distinct CDR3 sequences, with around a sixth observed a single time. Sequenced sample: PBMCs. The chain recombines TRBV5-6 with TRBJ2-1; 7 bases agree with TRBD2. The clonotype was recovered from a man in his 60s in good health. This CDR3 is CASSFKLVAGYNEQFF. CDR3 nucleotides: TGTGCCAGCAGCTTTAAATTGGTAGCGGGTTACAATGAGCAGTTCTTC. The full variable domain, completed using reference TRBV5-6 and TRBJ2-1, is DAGVTQSPTHLIKTRGQQVTLRCSPKSGHDTVSWYQQALGQGPQFIFQYYEEEERQRGNFPDRFSGHQFPNYSSELNVNALLLGDSALYLCASSFKLVAGYNEQFFGPGTRLTVL.